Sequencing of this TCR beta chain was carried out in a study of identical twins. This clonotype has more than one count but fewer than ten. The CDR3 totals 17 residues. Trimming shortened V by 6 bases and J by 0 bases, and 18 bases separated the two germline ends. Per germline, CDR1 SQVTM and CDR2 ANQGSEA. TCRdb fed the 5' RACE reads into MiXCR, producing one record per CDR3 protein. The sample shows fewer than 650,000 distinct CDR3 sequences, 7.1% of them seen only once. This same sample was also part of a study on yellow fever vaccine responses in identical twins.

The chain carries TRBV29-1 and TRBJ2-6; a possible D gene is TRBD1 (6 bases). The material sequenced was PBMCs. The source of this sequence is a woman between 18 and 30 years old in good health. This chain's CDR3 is CSVLQGVTPSGANVLTF. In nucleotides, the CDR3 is TGCAGCGTCCTACAGGGTGTTACCCCCTCTGGGGCCAACGTCCTGACTTTC.